Detailed here is one T cell receptor beta chain. Looked up from germline, CDR1 is GTSNPN and CDR2 is SVGIG (reference sequence). This CDR3 contains 14 residues. Trimming removed 2 bases from V and 0 bases from J; junction bases left unmatched: 3. This record comes from a study of blood T cell repertoires in COVID-19. The overall study: Sources were T cells, B-cell-depleted T cells, or PBMCs; the material itself was cDNA or gDNA.

Profiling relied on immunoSEQ multiplex PCR, and the TCRdb table lists in-frame clones only, not all of them. The profile covers approximately 31,000 clones, with about 85% appearing a single time and roughly 15% taken by the ten largest. The V call is TRBV30, the J call TRBJ2-5, with 7 nucleotides matching TRBD2. Sequencing input: peripheral blood. The TCR comes from a woman aged 55-70 years with active COVID-19. CDR3 region: CAWSSGVNQETQYF. The CDR3, as DNA: TGTGCCTGGAGTAGCGGGGTTAACCAAGAGACCCAGTACTTC.